These T cell receptor beta chains were read from a single sample in a study of cytomegalovirus exposure and HLA in healthy donors. Some clones are missing from TCRdb's copy, which holds only in-frame ones; the method was immunoSEQ multiplex PCR. The top ten hold about 2.2% of the sample, which has 130,000 to 150,000 clones, about four fifths seen once. Material for sequencing was PBMCs. All receptors come from a woman aged 18-29 years in good health and CMV-seropositive. Each CDR3 is given with its conserved first and last residue. A D gene is named only where the DNA matches it firmly. Expanded clones are given a class, and other clones once, few, many or no size at all.

cdr3_length: 21; j_call: TRBJ2-6; d_call: TRBD1; clone_size: .; v_call: TRBV15; cdr3_aa: CATSIGSARDRDLSGANVLTF; cdr3_nt: TGTGCCACCAGCATTGGTAGCGCCCGGGACAGGGACCTATCTGGGGCCAACGTCCTGACTTTC
cdr3_length: 18; j_call: TRBJ2-7; d_call: TRBD2; clone_size: once; v_call: TRBV5-1; cdr3_aa: CASSLPGLAGSHFYEQYF; cdr3_nt: TGCGCCAGCAGCTTACCGGGACTAGCGGGGAGTCACTTCTACGAGCAGTACTTC
cdr3_length: 16; j_call: TRBJ2-7; d_call: TRBD1; clone_size: .; v_call: TRBV10-1; cdr3_aa: CASSRGRDRGSYEQYF; cdr3_nt: TGCGCCAGCAGTCGCGGACGGGACAGGGGATCCTACGAGCAGTACTTC
cdr3_length: 15; j_call: TRBJ2-5; d_call: .; clone_size: .; v_call: TRBV5-1; cdr3_aa: CASSLGGGAPETQYF; cdr3_nt: TGCGCCAGCAGCTTAGGGGGTGGGGCCCCAGAGACCCAGTACTTC
cdr3_length: 15; j_call: TRBJ2-5; d_call: .; clone_size: .; v_call: TRBV11-2; cdr3_aa: CASSLGTGSQETQYF; cdr3_nt: TGTGCCAGCAGCTTAGGAACAGGGTCCCAAGAGACCCAGTACTTC
cdr3_length: 15; j_call: TRBJ2-5; d_call: .; clone_size: .; v_call: TRBV7-2; cdr3_aa: CASSKIGSGGETQYF; cdr3_nt: TGTGCCAGCAGCAAAATCGGGTCGGGCGGGGAGACCCAGTACTTC
cdr3_length: 13; j_call: TRBJ1-2; d_call: TRBD1; clone_size: once; v_call: TRBV6-5; cdr3_aa: CASSPTGVYGYTF; cdr3_nt: TGTGCCAGCAGCCCCACAGGGGTATATGGCTACACCTTC
cdr3_length: 14; j_call: TRBJ2-5; d_call: TRBD1; clone_size: .; v_call: TRBV2; cdr3_aa: CAAGQAVPGYAQYF; cdr3_nt: TGTGCCGCAGGACAGGCGGTTCCAGGATACGCGCAGTACTTC
cdr3_length: 15; j_call: TRBJ2-3; d_call: TRBD2; clone_size: few; v_call: TRBV5-1; cdr3_aa: CASSLDGTSPDTQYF; cdr3_nt: TGCGCCAGCAGCTTGGACGGGACTAGCCCAGATACGCAGTATTTT
cdr3_length: 14; j_call: TRBJ1-4; d_call: .; clone_size: .; v_call: TRBV30; cdr3_aa: CAWSVGGRGEKLFF; cdr3_nt: TGTGCCTGGAGTGTAGGCGGGCGAGGTGAAAAACTGTTTTTT
cdr3_length: 16; j_call: TRBJ2-3; d_call: .; clone_size: .; v_call: TRBV19; cdr3_aa: CASSILSGRPPDTQYF; cdr3_nt: TGTGCCAGTAGTATCCTAAGTGGTCGTCCGCCAGATACGCAGTATTTT
cdr3_length: 15; j_call: TRBJ1-6; d_call: .; clone_size: .; v_call: TRBV19; cdr3_aa: CASSITQSEYSPLHF; cdr3_nt: TGTGCCAGTAGTATAACACAATCTGAATATTCACCCCTCCACTTT
cdr3_length: 14; j_call: TRBJ2-1; d_call: TRBD2; clone_size: .; v_call: TRBV6-4; cdr3_aa: CASSETSGGREQFF; cdr3_nt: TGTGCCAGCAGTGAAACTAGCGGGGGGCGTGAGCAGTTCTTC
cdr3_length: 14; j_call: TRBJ1-3; d_call: TRBD1; clone_size: .; v_call: TRBV6-6; cdr3_aa: CASSDRGRGNTIYF; cdr3_nt: TGTGCCAGCAGTGACAGGGGTAGAGGAAACACCATATATTTT
cdr3_length: 13; j_call: TRBJ1-2; d_call: TRBD1; clone_size: .; v_call: TRBV5-8; cdr3_aa: CASSGGTAYGYTF; cdr3_nt: TGTGCCAGCAGCGGCGGGACAGCCTATGGCTACACCTTC
cdr3_length: 16; j_call: TRBJ1-5; d_call: .; clone_size: .; v_call: TRBV5-6; cdr3_aa: CASSTWRQFSYQPQHF; cdr3_nt: TGTGCCAGCAGCACCTGGAGGCAGTTCTCCTATCAGCCCCAGCATTTT
cdr3_length: 14; j_call: TRBJ2-7; d_call: TRBD2; clone_size: .; v_call: TRBV30; cdr3_aa: CAWNPTSGMYEQYF; cdr3_nt: TGTGCCTGGAACCCGACTAGCGGGATGTACGAGCAGTACTTC
cdr3_length: 16; j_call: TRBJ1-6; d_call: .; clone_size: .; v_call: TRBV11-2; cdr3_aa: CASTAGVSSYNSPLHF; cdr3_nt: TGTGCCAGCACCGCGGGGGTGAGCTCCTATAATTCACCCCTCCACTTT
cdr3_length: 15; j_call: TRBJ2-3; d_call: TRBD2; clone_size: .; v_call: TRBV7-9; cdr3_aa: CASSSAGGGADTQYF; cdr3_nt: TGTGCCAGCAGCTCAGCGGGGGGTGGGGCAGATACGCAGTATTTT
cdr3_length: 15; j_call: TRBJ2-2; d_call: TRBD1; clone_size: .; v_call: TRBV28; cdr3_aa: CASSFGDRVSGELFF; cdr3_nt: TGTGCCAGCAGTTTTGGGGACAGGGTATCCGGGGAGCTGTTTTTT
cdr3_length: 18; j_call: TRBJ2-7; d_call: TRBD2; clone_size: .; v_call: TRBV7-7; cdr3_aa: CAGSLGPLAGGSSYEQYF; cdr3_nt: TGTGCCGGCAGCCTTGGCCCGCTAGCGGGGGGGAGCTCCTACGAGCAGTACTTC
cdr3_length: 16; j_call: TRBJ2-1; d_call: TRBD2; clone_size: .; v_call: TRBV7-9; cdr3_aa: CASSPRTSGGYNEQFF; cdr3_nt: TGTGCCAGCAGCCCTAGGACTAGCGGGGGGTACAATGAGCAGTTCTTC
cdr3_length: 17; j_call: TRBJ1-5; d_call: .; clone_size: .; v_call: TRBV21-1; cdr3_aa: CASSSSQKSESNQPQHF; cdr3_nt: TGTGCCAGCAGTTCATCCCAAAAGAGCGAAAGCAATCAGCCCCAGCATTTT
cdr3_length: 11; j_call: TRBJ1-6; d_call: TRBD1; clone_size: .; v_call: TRBV20-1; cdr3_aa: CSATGTGRLHF; cdr3_nt: TGCAGTGCTACCGGGACAGGGAGACTCCACTTT
cdr3_length: 15; j_call: TRBJ1-6; d_call: .; clone_size: few; v_call: TRBV14; cdr3_aa: CASSRRPGNNSPLHF; cdr3_nt: TGTGCCAGCAGCCGTCGGCCAGGGAATAATTCACCCCTCCACTTT
cdr3_length: 15; j_call: TRBJ1-2; d_call: TRBD1; clone_size: .; v_call: TRBV5-6; cdr3_aa: CASSFGQATNYGYTF; cdr3_nt: TGTGCCAGCAGCTTTGGACAGGCTACTAACTATGGCTACACCTTC
cdr3_length: 18; j_call: TRBJ2-2; d_call: TRBD2; clone_size: .; v_call: TRBV11-2; cdr3_aa: CATMGGVAGDANTGELFF; cdr3_nt: TGTGCCACGATGGGGGGAGTAGCGGGGGACGCGAACACCGGGGAGCTGTTTTTT
cdr3_length: 17; j_call: TRBJ2-1; d_call: TRBD2; clone_size: .; v_call: TRBV27; cdr3_aa: CAVSGLAGKSSYNEQFF; cdr3_nt: TGTGCCGTATCCGGACTAGCGGGGAAGAGCTCCTACAATGAGCAGTTCTTC
cdr3_length: 17; j_call: TRBJ1-2; d_call: TRBD1; clone_size: .; v_call: TRBV15; cdr3_aa: CATSRATGTGSNYGYTF; cdr3_nt: TGTGCCACCAGCAGAGCAACCGGGACAGGGTCTAACTATGGCTACACCTTC
cdr3_length: 15; j_call: TRBJ2-5; d_call: TRBD2; clone_size: .; v_call: TRBV7-9; cdr3_aa: CASSSARGDQETQYF; cdr3_nt: TGTGCCAGCAGTTCTGCACGGGGGGACCAAGAGACCCAGTACTTC
cdr3_length: 14; j_call: TRBJ2-7; d_call: TRBD2; clone_size: .; v_call: TRBV6-6; cdr3_aa: CASSFGTSEYEQYF; cdr3_nt: TGTGCCAGCAGTTTTGGGACTAGCGAGTACGAGCAGTACTTC
cdr3_length: 14; j_call: TRBJ1-2; d_call: TRBD1; clone_size: .; v_call: TRBV7-9; cdr3_aa: CASSKGTGDLGYTF; cdr3_nt: TGTGCCAGCAGCAAAGGGACAGGGGATCTTGGCTACACCTTC
cdr3_length: 13; j_call: TRBJ1-1; d_call: TRBD1; clone_size: .; v_call: TRBV12-5; cdr3_aa: CASGLAGQLEAFF; cdr3_nt: TGTGCTAGTGGTTTGGCGGGACAGCTTGAAGCTTTCTTT
cdr3_length: 15; j_call: TRBJ1-5; d_call: .; clone_size: .; v_call: TRBV30; cdr3_aa: CAWSADLGPNQPQHF; cdr3_nt: TGTGCCTGGAGTGCTGATCTGGGCCCCAATCAGCCCCAGCATTTT
cdr3_length: 15; j_call: TRBJ1-6; d_call: .; clone_size: .; v_call: TRBV7-9; cdr3_aa: CASSQDGQWDSPLHF; cdr3_nt: TGTGCCAGCAGCCAGGATGGACAATGGGATTCACCCCTCCACTTT
cdr3_length: 13; j_call: TRBJ2-7; d_call: .; clone_size: .; v_call: TRBV9; cdr3_aa: CASSVGSSYEQYF; cdr3_nt: TGTGCCAGCAGCGTAGGGAGTTCCTACGAGCAGTACTTC
cdr3_length: 14; j_call: TRBJ2-5; d_call: TRBD2; clone_size: .; v_call: TRBV25-1; cdr3_aa: CASAVTGGLETQYF; cdr3_nt: TGTGCCAGCGCAGTCACGGGGGGGCTAGAGACCCAGTACTTC
cdr3_length: 14; j_call: TRBJ1-1; d_call: TRBD1; clone_size: .; v_call: TRBV11-1; cdr3_aa: CASSPDRGRTEAFF; cdr3_nt: TGTGCCAGCAGCCCAGACAGGGGGCGTACTGAAGCTTTCTTT
cdr3_length: 12; j_call: TRBJ1-1; d_call: .; clone_size: once; v_call: TRBV28; cdr3_aa: CASRTVNTEAFF; cdr3_nt: TGTGCCAGCAGGACAGTAAACACTGAAGCTTTCTTT
cdr3_length: 16; j_call: TRBJ1-6; d_call: TRBD1; clone_size: once; v_call: TRBV5-8; cdr3_aa: CASSWGTGLDGTPLHF; cdr3_nt: TGTGCCAGCAGCTGGGGGACAGGCCTCGATGGGACACCCCTCCACTTT
cdr3_length: 16; j_call: TRBJ1-2; d_call: TRBD1; clone_size: .; v_call: TRBV6-6; cdr3_aa: CASSYTRGQTNYGYTF; cdr3_nt: TGTGCCAGCAGTTACACCCGGGGACAGACTAACTATGGCTACACCTTC
cdr3_length: 14; j_call: TRBJ1-1; d_call: .; clone_size: .; v_call: TRBV4-1; cdr3_aa: CASSQPTVNTEAFF; cdr3_nt: TGCGCCAGCAGCCAACCTACAGTCAACACTGAAGCTTTCTTT
cdr3_length: 16; j_call: TRBJ1-6; d_call: .; clone_size: once; v_call: TRBV10-2; cdr3_aa: CASSEAGAHYNSPLHF; cdr3_nt: TGCGCCAGCAGTGAGGCAGGGGCCCATTATAATTCACCCCTCCACTTT
cdr3_length: 14; j_call: TRBJ2-5; d_call: TRBD1; clone_size: few; v_call: TRBV5-1; cdr3_aa: CASSTGQGRETQYF; cdr3_nt: TGCGCCAGCAGCACGGGACAGGGGAGGGAGACCCAGTACTTC
cdr3_length: 14; j_call: TRBJ2-5; d_call: .; clone_size: few; v_call: TRBV7-2; cdr3_aa: CASSWGTLRETQYF; cdr3_nt: TGTGCCAGCAGCTGGGGGACTCTTCGGGAGACCCAGTACTTC
cdr3_length: 13; j_call: TRBJ1-2; d_call: .; clone_size: .; v_call: TRBV7-9; cdr3_aa: CASSKDSSYGYTF; cdr3_nt: TGTGCCAGCAGCAAAGACAGCTCCTATGGCTACACCTTC
cdr3_length: 15; j_call: TRBJ2-1; d_call: TRBD1; clone_size: .; v_call: TRBV6-5; cdr3_aa: CASSRQGATGNEQFF; cdr3_nt: TGTGCCAGCAGCCGACAGGGGGCCACTGGCAATGAGCAGTTCTTC
cdr3_length: 15; j_call: TRBJ2-1; d_call: .; clone_size: .; v_call: TRBV9; cdr3_aa: CASSVGGGSYNEQFF; cdr3_nt: TGTGCCAGCAGCGTAGGTGGGGGGAGCTACAATGAGCAGTTCTTC
cdr3_length: 12; j_call: TRBJ2-5; d_call: TRBD2; clone_size: once; v_call: TRBV7-9; cdr3_aa: CASTGGQETQYF; cdr3_nt: TGTGCCAGCACGGGGGGACAAGAGACCCAGTACTTC
cdr3_length: 13; j_call: TRBJ2-1; d_call: TRBD1; clone_size: .; v_call: TRBV4-3; cdr3_aa: CASSSTGYNEQFF; cdr3_nt: TGCGCCAGCAGCTCGACAGGGTACAATGAGCAGTTCTTC
cdr3_length: 15; j_call: TRBJ1-2; d_call: TRBD1; clone_size: .; v_call: TRBV6-5; cdr3_aa: CASSTGTGANYGYTF; cdr3_nt: TGTGCCAGCAGTACCGGGACAGGGGCTAACTATGGCTACACCTTC
cdr3_length: 16; j_call: TRBJ2-5; d_call: TRBD2; clone_size: .; v_call: TRBV2; cdr3_aa: CASSEFGSGGQETQYF; cdr3_nt: TGTGCCAGCAGTGAATTTGGTAGCGGGGGCCAAGAGACCCAGTACTTC
cdr3_length: 16; j_call: TRBJ2-2; d_call: TRBD2; clone_size: .; v_call: TRBV9; cdr3_aa: CASTGVAGAHTGELFF; cdr3_nt: TGTGCCAGCACCGGGGTAGCGGGGGCCCACACCGGGGAGCTGTTTTTT
cdr3_length: 11; j_call: TRBJ2-1; d_call: .; clone_size: .; v_call: TRBV20-1; cdr3_aa: CSGAGYNEQFF; cdr3_nt: TGCAGTGGCGCAGGATACAATGAGCAGTTCTTC
cdr3_length: 15; j_call: TRBJ2-5; d_call: .; clone_size: few; v_call: TRBV4-3; cdr3_aa: CASSQDWGRPETQYF; cdr3_nt: TGCGCCAGCAGCCAAGATTGGGGCCGCCCAGAGACCCAGTACTTC
cdr3_length: 15; j_call: TRBJ2-7; d_call: .; clone_size: once; v_call: TRBV15; cdr3_aa: CATSRDPGSSYEQYF; cdr3_nt: TGTGCCACCAGCAGAGATCCTGGGAGCTCCTACGAGCAGTACTTC
cdr3_length: 13; j_call: TRBJ2-3; d_call: TRBD1; clone_size: .; v_call: TRBV6-6; cdr3_aa: CASRRQGTDTQYF; cdr3_nt: TGTGCCAGCAGACGACAGGGGACAGATACGCAGTATTTT
cdr3_length: 14; j_call: TRBJ1-2; d_call: .; clone_size: .; v_call: TRBV19; cdr3_aa: CASSPQGGGVGYTF; cdr3_nt: TGTGCCAGTAGTCCTCAAGGCGGGGGGGTCGGCTACACCTTC